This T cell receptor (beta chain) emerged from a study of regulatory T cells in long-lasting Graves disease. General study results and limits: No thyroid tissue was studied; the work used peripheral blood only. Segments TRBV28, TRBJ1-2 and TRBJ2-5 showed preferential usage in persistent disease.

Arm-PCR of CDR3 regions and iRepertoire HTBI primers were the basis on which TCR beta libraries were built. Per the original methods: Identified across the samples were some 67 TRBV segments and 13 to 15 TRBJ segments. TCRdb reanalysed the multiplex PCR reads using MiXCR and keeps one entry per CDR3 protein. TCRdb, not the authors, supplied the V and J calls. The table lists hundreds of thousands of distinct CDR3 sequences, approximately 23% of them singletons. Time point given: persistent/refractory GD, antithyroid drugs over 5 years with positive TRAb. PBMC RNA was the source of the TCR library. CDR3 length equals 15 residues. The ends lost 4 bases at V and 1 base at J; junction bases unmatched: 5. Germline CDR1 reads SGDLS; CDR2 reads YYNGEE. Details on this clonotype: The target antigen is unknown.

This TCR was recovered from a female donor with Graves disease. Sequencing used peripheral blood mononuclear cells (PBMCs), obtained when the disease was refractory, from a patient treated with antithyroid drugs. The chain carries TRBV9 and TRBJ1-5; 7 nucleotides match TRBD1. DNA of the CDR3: TGTGCCAGCAGCTCTTCAGGGGGAAGCAATCAGCCCCAGCATTTT. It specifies CASSSSGGSNQPQHF.